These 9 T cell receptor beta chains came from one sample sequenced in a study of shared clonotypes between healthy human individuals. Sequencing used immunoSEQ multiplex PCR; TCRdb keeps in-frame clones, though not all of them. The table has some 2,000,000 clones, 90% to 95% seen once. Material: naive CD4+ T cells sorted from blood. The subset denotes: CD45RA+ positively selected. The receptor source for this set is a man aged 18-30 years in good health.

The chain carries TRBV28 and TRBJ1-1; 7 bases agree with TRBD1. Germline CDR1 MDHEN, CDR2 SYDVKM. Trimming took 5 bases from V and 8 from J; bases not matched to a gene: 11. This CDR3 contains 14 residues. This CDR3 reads CASSATGVPPEAFF. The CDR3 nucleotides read TGTGCCAGCAGTGCCACAGGGGTGCCACCCGAAGCTTTCTTT.

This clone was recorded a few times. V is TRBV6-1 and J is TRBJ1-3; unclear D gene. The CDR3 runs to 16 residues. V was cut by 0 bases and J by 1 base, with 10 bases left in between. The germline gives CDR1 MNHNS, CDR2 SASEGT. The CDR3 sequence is CASSEAGPVSGNTIYF. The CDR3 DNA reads TGTGCCAGCAGTGAAGCGGGCCCCGTATCTGGAAACACCATATATTTT.

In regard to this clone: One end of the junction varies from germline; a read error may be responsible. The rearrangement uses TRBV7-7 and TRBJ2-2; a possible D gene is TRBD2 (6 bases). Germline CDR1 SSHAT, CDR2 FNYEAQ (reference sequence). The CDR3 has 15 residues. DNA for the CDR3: TGTGCTAGCAGCTTACTCAGCGGGTATACCGGGGAGCTGTTTTTT. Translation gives CASSLLSGYTGELFF.

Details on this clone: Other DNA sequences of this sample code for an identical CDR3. The CDR3 here is CASSLDGLAYNEQFF. CDR3 sequence (DNA): TGTGCCAGCAGCTTAGATGGATTAGCGTACAATGAGCAGTTCTTC. This chain connects TRBV11-2 to TRBJ2-1; TRBD2 is a possible D gene (5 bases). The V end lost 0 bases, the J end lost 4 bases, and 10 bases lay between the germline ends. The CDR3 is 15 amino acids. Germline assignment: CDR1 SGHAT and CDR2 FQNNGV.

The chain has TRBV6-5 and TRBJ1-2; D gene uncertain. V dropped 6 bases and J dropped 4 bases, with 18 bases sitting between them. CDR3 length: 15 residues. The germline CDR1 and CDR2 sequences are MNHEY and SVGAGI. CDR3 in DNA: TGTGCCAGCAGCCCCAGTGGGGTGGACCTCTATGGCTACACCTTC. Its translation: CASSPSGVDLYGYTF.

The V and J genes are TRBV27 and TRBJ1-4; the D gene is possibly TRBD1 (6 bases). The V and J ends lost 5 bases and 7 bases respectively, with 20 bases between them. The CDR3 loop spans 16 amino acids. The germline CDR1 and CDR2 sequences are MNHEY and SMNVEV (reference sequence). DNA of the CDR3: TGTGCCAGCAGTCTTCGGGGGGGCGGCGCAGGTGAAAAACTGTTTTTT. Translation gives CASSLRGGGAGEKLFF.

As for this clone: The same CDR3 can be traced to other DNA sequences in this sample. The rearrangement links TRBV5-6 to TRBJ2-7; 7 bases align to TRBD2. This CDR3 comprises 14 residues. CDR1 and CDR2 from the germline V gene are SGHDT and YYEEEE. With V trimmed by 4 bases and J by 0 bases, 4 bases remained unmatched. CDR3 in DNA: TGTGCCAGCAGCCGTGGACTAGACTCCTACGAGCAGTACTTC. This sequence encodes CASSRGLDSYEQYF.

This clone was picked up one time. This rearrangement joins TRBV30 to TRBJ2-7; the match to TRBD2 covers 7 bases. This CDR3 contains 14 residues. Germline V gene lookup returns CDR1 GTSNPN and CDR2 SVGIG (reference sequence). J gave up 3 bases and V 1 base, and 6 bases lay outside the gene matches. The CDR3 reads CAWSAGGTNYEQYF. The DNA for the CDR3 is TGTGCCTGGAGTGCAGGTGGGACTAACTACGAGCAGTACTTC.

CDR3 residues: CASSSGDNQPQHF. The CDR3 bases are TGTGCCAGCAGTTCAGGGGACAATCAGCCCCAGCATTTT. This sequence joins TRBV6-5 and TRBJ1-5; maybe TRBD1 (6 bases). V lost 4 bases and J lost 3, with 7 bases in between. Germline CDR1 MNHEY, CDR2 SVGAGI. This CDR3 region has 13 residues.